These 22 T cell receptor beta chains were all obtained from the same sample, sequenced in a study of control samples from healthy donors and cancer patients (dated by TCRdb to between 2020 and 2021). Receptor amplification or capture employed the immunoSEQ multiplex PCR assay. TCRdb limited this immuneACCESS table to in-frame rearrangements with V and J called. A share of clones is missing; checked studies link under half to unresolved V genes, and the rest is unexplained. The sample yields 150,000 or so clones; 88% were counted once. About 5.3% of the sample comes from the top ten. The sequenced sample was blood. The receptors shown here come from a woman in her 30s in good health.

This clone was seen once. The chain combines TRBV11-3 with TRBJ2-1; D is unresolved. The V and J ends lost 1 base and 5 bases respectively, with 6 bases between them. The CDR3 sequence is 13 residues long. The germline CDR1 and CDR2 sequences are SGHNT and YENEEA. The CDR3 sequence is CASSLVPNNEQFF. CDR3 in DNA: TGTGCCAGCAGCTTAGTCCCGAACAATGAGCAGTTCTTC.

The V and J genes are TRBV10-3 and TRBJ2-7; D may be TRBD1 or TRBD2 (5 bases each). Germline V gives CDR1 ENHRY, CDR2 SYGVKD. V was trimmed by 10 bases and J by 0 bases, leaving 13 bases between them. This CDR3 is 13 amino acids long. CDR3: CASAGTDSYEQYF. In DNA, the CDR3 is TGTGCCAGCGCCGGGACGGACTCCTACGAGCAGTACTTC.

This clone showed up just a few times. The DNA of the CDR3 is TGTGCCAGCAGCTTAGGTGGTGGGGTTAATTCACCCCTCCACTTT. Translated, it gives CASSLGGGVNSPLHF. The chain couples TRBV7-2 to TRBJ1-6, with D unclear. The CDR3 spans 15 residues. V lost 1 base, J lost 6 bases, and 10 bases lay in between. Germline CDR1 and CDR2: SGHTA and FQGNSA.

The chain is built from TRBV9 and TRBJ1-5; tentative D call: TRBD1 (5 bases). Trimming left V 0 bases short and J 6 bases short, with 13 bases between. The CDR3 is made up of 15 amino acids. The germline V gene has CDR1 SGDLS and CDR2 YYNGEE. The DNA of the CDR3 is TGTGCCAGCAGCGTAGAAGGAGGGCAGGGTCAGCCCCAGCATTTT. Translating gives CASSVEGGQGQPQHF.

This chain uses TRBV5-1 with TRBJ2-6, with D unresolved. V was trimmed by 4 bases and J by 0 bases, leaving 14 bases between them. Germline V lookup: CDR1 SGHRS, CDR2 YFSETQ. The CDR3 has 17 amino acids. In DNA, the CDR3 is TGCGCCAGCAGCCCCATTCTGAAGATCTCTGGGGCCAACGTCCTGACTTTC. Encoded protein: CASSPILKISGANVLTF.

CDR3 sequence: CASSHPQNMNTEAFF. In nucleotides, the CDR3 is TGTGCCAGCAGTCACCCCCAGAACATGAACACTGAAGCTTTCTTT. The chain couples TRBV27 to TRBJ1-1; unclear D gene. CDR1 is MNHEY, CDR2 SMNVEV, per germline (reference sequence). The CDR3 has 15 amino acids. The germline V and J ends were trimmed by 5 bases and 0 bases, with 13 bases remaining between them.

This clone occurred once. V is TRBV3-1 (or the pseudogene TRBV3-2) and J is TRBJ2-5; 8 positions match TRBD2. This CDR3 spans 15 amino acids. Germline CDR1 and CDR2: LGHDT and YNNKEL (reference sequence). After removal of 4 bases from V and 4 bases from J, the junction contained 8 bases not matched to a gene. CDR3 sequence (DNA): TGTGCCAGCAGCCCCCAGGGGAGCGGGGGAGAGACCCAGTACTTC. Its protein is CASSPQGSGGETQYF.

This chain joins TRBV11-3 and TRBJ2-5, with D tentatively TRBD1 or TRBD2 (5 bases each). Germline CDR1 SGHNT, CDR2 YENEEA. This CDR3 spans 14 amino acids. Between the trimmed V and J ends, which lost 1 base and 6 bases, there was a span of 12 bases. This CDR3 is CASSLGGSGKTQYF. The CDR3, as DNA: TGTGCCAGCAGCTTAGGGGGCTCGGGGAAGACCCAGTACTTC.

The rearrangement links TRBV6-5 to TRBJ1-2; D is ambiguous. V lost 8 bases to trimming and J lost 1 base, with 11 bases between them. The length of the CDR3 is 13 residues. Germline V CDR1 and CDR2: MNHEY, SVGAGI. CDR3 protein: CASLVTVNYGYTF. In DNA, the CDR3 is TGTGCCAGCCTCGTTACAGTTAACTATGGCTACACCTTC.

The V call is TRBV7-2, the J call TRBJ2-6; D unclear. The CDR3 is 18 residues long. CDR1 and CDR2 (germline): SGHTA, FQGNSA. The V end lost 5 bases, the J end lost 0 bases, and 17 bases lay between the germline ends. The CDR3: CASSPITITASGANVLTF. The CDR3, as DNA: TGTGCCAGCAGCCCGATCACGATAACAGCCTCTGGGGCCAACGTCCTGACTTTC. Variable domain in full (rest from reference TRBV7-2 and TRBJ2-6): GAGVSQSPSNKVTEKGKDVELRCDPISGHTALYWYRQSLGQGLEFLIYFQGNSAPDKSGLPSDRFSAERTGGSVSTLTIQRTQQEDSAVYLCASSPITITASGANVLTFGAGSRLTVL.

The rearrangement joins TRBV4-2 to TRBJ2-5; D is unresolved. This CDR3 has 11 residues. Germline CDR1 is LGHNA and CDR2 is YNFKEQ. V was shortened by 3 bases and J by 7 bases, with 6 bases between the two germline ends. CDR3 protein: CASSHLGTQYF. In DNA, the CDR3 is TGTGCCAGCAGCCACCTGGGGACCCAGTACTTC.

This chain connects TRBV6-5 to TRBJ1-1; D is unresolved. Per germline, CDR1 MNHEY and CDR2 SVGAGI. This CDR3 is built from 15 residues. Trimming cost V 2 bases and J 8 bases, with 18 bases left between them. CDR3 nucleotide sequence: TGTGCCAGCAGTTACCAACCGTCAAGGCCACCAGAAGCTTTCTTT. Amino acid sequence: CASSYQPSRPPEAFF.

The chain joins TRBV4-1 to TRBJ2-1; 13 bases line up with TRBD2. V was pared by 0 bases and J by 9 bases, with 11 bases of the junction left unmatched. The germline CDR1 and CDR2 sequences are MGHRA and YSYEKL. This CDR3 region has 18 residues. CDR3 amino acids: CASSQEVPGTSGIGEQFF. CDR3 sequence (DNA): TGCGCCAGCAGCCAAGAAGTCCCCGGGACTAGCGGGATAGGTGAGCAGTTCTTC.

The genes are TRBV9 and TRBJ2-7; D is tentatively TRBD1 or TRBD2 (6 bases each). The CDR3 is made up of 16 amino acids. V was cut by 3 bases and J by 2 bases, with 18 bases left in between. Germline CDR1 and CDR2: SGDLS and YYNGEE. The CDR3 spells CASSAEGGTTAYEQYF. CDR3 sequence (DNA): TGTGCCAGCAGCGCTGAAGGCGGGACAACCGCCTACGAGCAGTACTTC.

A word on this clone: An end of the junction differs from the germline gene, which may be a read error. The genes are TRBV19 and TRBJ1-3; possibly TRBD1 for D (5 bases). There are 19 residues in the CDR3. Germline V CDR1 and CDR2: LNHDA, SQIVND (reference sequence). CDR3 loop: CASSSEGTWEVVSGNTIYF. The CDR3 bases are TGTGCCAGCAGTAGCGAGGGGACTTGGGAAGTCGTCTCTGGAAACACCATATATTTT.

The rearrangement uses TRBV6-1 and TRBJ1-3; D is unclear. Germline CDR1 is MNHNS and CDR2 is SASEGT. The CDR3 is 15 residues long. Trimming pared 3 bases from V and 0 bases from J, leaving 9 bases between. CDR3 sequence (DNA): TGTGCCAGCAGTGAGATAAATAGCTCTGGAAACACCATATATTTT. Protein sequence: CASSEINSSGNTIYF.

This chain joins TRBV3-1 (or the pseudogene TRBV3-2) and TRBJ1-2; 8 positions agree with TRBD1. The V and J ends lost 2 bases and 13 bases, in that order; junction bases with no gene match: 21. CDR1 is LGHDT and CDR2 is YNNKEL in the germline V gene (reference sequence). CDR3 length equals 17 residues. This CDR3 is CASSQSGGAGGQKGCTF. DNA of the CDR3: TGTGCCAGCAGCCAATCCGGAGGGGCAGGGGGCCAAAAAGGGTGCACCTTC.

The V call is TRBV27, the J call TRBJ2-7, with D possibly matching TRBD1 (6 bases). Trimming left V 2 bases short and J 7 bases short, with 6 bases between. This CDR3 contains 11 residues. Looked up from germline, CDR1 is MNHEY and CDR2 is SMNVEV (reference sequence). The CDR3 coding sequence is TGTGCCAGCAGTTTAGGGACAGAGCAGTACTTC. Translating gives CASSLGTEQYF.

In DNA form, the CDR3 reads TGTGCCAGCAGCGGGGGTGCTAACTATGGCTACACCTTC. Translating it yields CASSGGANYGYTF. This sequence joins TRBV5-4 and TRBJ1-2; a possible D gene is TRBD1 (5 bases). The germline CDR1 and CDR2 sequences are SGHNT and YYREEE (reference sequence). V was shortened by 4 bases and J by 0 bases, with 7 bases between the two germline ends. The CDR3 sequence is 13 residues long.

The rearrangement joins TRBV15 to TRBJ1-1; D is unclear. The ends were cut back, 8 bases at V and 4 bases at J, with 17 bases in the middle. Germline CDR1 is LNHNV and CDR2 is YYDKDF (reference sequence). The CDR3 consists of 14 residues. As DNA, the CDR3 is TGTGCCACCTCCACCGGTGGGTCCGTCACTGAAGCTTTCTTT. This sequence encodes CATSTGGSVTEAFF.

This sequence joins TRBV6-1 and TRBJ1-3; D unclear. This CDR3 is 16 amino acids long. Germline CDR1 is MNHNS and CDR2 is SASEGT. Trimming removed 2 bases at V and 2 bases at J, with 13 bases between. The CDR3 protein is CASSEMVTVAGNTIYF. The DNA of the CDR3 is TGTGCCAGCAGTGAAATGGTCACAGTCGCTGGAAACACCATATATTTT.

This clone was picked up one time. This chain joins TRBV6-5 and TRBJ1-2, with a weak D call TRBD1 (5 bases). Trimming removed 5 bases from V and 5 bases from J, with 12 bases in between. The CDR3 is 13 residues long. Germline V gene sequence: CDR1 MNHEY, CDR2 SVGAGI. For the CDR3, the DNA is TGTGCCAGCAGTCGAGGACACCAATATGGCTACACCTTC. Translated: CASSRGHQYGYTF.